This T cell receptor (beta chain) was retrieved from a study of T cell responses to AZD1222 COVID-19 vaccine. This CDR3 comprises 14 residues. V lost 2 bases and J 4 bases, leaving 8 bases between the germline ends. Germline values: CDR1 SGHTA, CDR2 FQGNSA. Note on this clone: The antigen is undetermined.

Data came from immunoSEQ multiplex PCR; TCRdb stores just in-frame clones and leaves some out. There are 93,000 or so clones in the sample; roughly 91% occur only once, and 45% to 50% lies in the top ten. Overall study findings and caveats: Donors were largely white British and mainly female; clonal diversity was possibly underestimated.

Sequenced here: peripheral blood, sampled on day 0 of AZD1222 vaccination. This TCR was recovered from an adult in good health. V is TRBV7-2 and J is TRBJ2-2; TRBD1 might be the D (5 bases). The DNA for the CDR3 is TGTGCCAGCAGCTTACGCACAGGCACCGGGGAGCTGTTTTTT. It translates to CASSLRTGTGELFF.